Given below is one TCR beta chain in context. The clone's antigen remains unknown. No clone much larger than this one lies a single base away; base qualities are absent. These data come from a study of cytomegalovirus exposure and HLA in healthy donors (dated by TCRdb to about 2017). Study-wide context: According to an earlier analysis of a few hundred of the donors, about 179 million T cells yielded some 120 million unique TCR beta sequences and 276 Gb of sequence data. Alongside the repertoire data, information on donor age, sex, ethnicity and CMV serostatus was compiled. An earlier analysis of more than 450 of the donors used high-throughput TCR beta sequencing to judge whether each TCR beta V gene segment behaved as functional or pseudogenic. Around 320 gigabases of sequencing data and roughly 90 million unique TCR sequences were included in an early release covering 550 to 650 HLA-typed donors. The study used immunosequencing to profile the T cell repertoires of approximately 690 subjects and linked those repertoires to cytomegalovirus serostatus. To predict cytomegalovirus infection status, the study combined high-throughput TCR immunosequencing, statistical association of individual TCRs with disease status, and machine learning. The later analysis used no new phenotypic data to find candidate immune exposures, relying instead on TCR beta sequences and their occurrence across donors. Typing coverage varied by locus: roughly 620-630 donors for A, B, C, DRB1 and DQB1; more than 500 for DQA1; more than 600 for DPA1; roughly 450 for DPB1. Besides the first cohort of around 670 subjects, a separate validation cohort made up of 120 different subjects was used. In a later genetic analysis, genome-wide SNP genotypes for about three fifths of the roughly 670 donors were used, and that subset was treated as a discovery cohort. Roughly 5 DR-DQ haplotypes were handled as single units for association and clustering because linkage in the cohort was strong. The study was designed to test whether signatures of past pathogen exposure could be identified by cataloging public T cell receptors. HLA typing covered class I and class II loci at four-digit resolution. All discovery cohort repertoires had been generated using a single sequencing platform. Of the 398 genotyped donors, more than 75% were placed in the genetic ancestry cluster associated with self-reported Caucasian donors. In a later analysis, previously published TCR beta repertoires from roughly 710 donors were re-analyzed and high-resolution HLA genotyping was added so that TCR occurrence patterns could be studied. On average, roughly 240,000 unique TCR beta nucleotide sequences were sequenced per donor among a few hundred genotyped donors of the cohort, with 15% to 20% of those sequences being non-productive. The study at large found these results: A later analysis reported that several top co-occurrence clusters appeared linked to parvovirus B19, influenza, CMV and Epstein-Barr virus. A further reported finding was that TCR beta sequences accurately predicted the HLA-A and HLA-B alleles for most subjects in the first cohort. According to a later genetic analysis, donors in an Asian-associated ancestry cluster had fewer N-insertions in productive TCRs than the approximately 630-donor mean. In vitro tests confirmed that a few of the cytomegalovirus-associated TCR beta chains recognize cytomegalovirus antigens. In this cohort, only TCR beta chains were sequenced, and detectable features were limited by the absence of alpha or paired-chain data. Compared with equally common non-associated chains, HLA-associated TCR beta chains in a later analysis were more clonally expanded and had lower generation probabilities. For the cohort, immune exposure information was limited to CMV serostatus. HLA typing was unavailable for some donors at each locus, so association tests used only the typed subset. The sequencing pipeline was judged likely to have produced a cluster of highly shared sequence variants as a technical artifact. Roughly uniform sequencing depth across donors was assumed in presence/absence analyses, although this assumption may not hold. Linkage disequilibrium might explain the correlated functional status among segregating V segments, but an unknown experimental factor could not be ruled out. The 87-base-pair reads could not distinguish some IMGT-functional V segments, including TRBV6-2 and TRBV6-3, so those segments were excluded. Most CMV-associated TCR beta chains appeared to be HLA-restricted in a later analysis, and the HLA associations seemed to be driven largely by CMV exposure. In a later analysis, the rate of TCR association differed among HLA loci, with DRB1 alleles having the most associated TCRs and HLA-C alleles having the fewest. Most TCR sequences were observed very rarely across donors, whereas some public TCRs were present in many individuals. In an earlier analysis of several hundred of the donors, most TCR beta V segments were observed in productive rearrangements about 87% or about 30% of the time, broadly matching IMGT annotations. A total of 150 to 200 TCR beta chains were listed by the study as associated with cytomegalovirus. Seventeen rarely observed V segments, including chromosome 9 orphons, were excluded from the earlier analysis of some 590 of the donors because counts were too low. The authors suggested that the approach could potentially be generalized to other disease states and immunological phenotypes. V-gene and J-gene trimming of TCR beta chains was associated with a missense DCLRE1C variant in a later genetic analysis, and the association was replicated in an independent cohort. The classifier was reported to diagnose cytomegalovirus status with high specificity and sensitivity in both the original cohort and the validation cohort. Assigning TCR associations to individual alleles was difficult when HLA alleles, especially DR and DQ, strongly co-occurred. Specific HLA alleles were associated with 15,000 to 20,000 TCR beta sequences at a false discovery rate of 0.05 in a later analysis.

Preparation of the library involved the immunoSEQ multiplex PCR assay. A mixture of 60 forward primers for TCR Vbeta segments and 13 reverse primers for TCR Jbeta segments was used in the multiplex PCR. The CDR3 region of rearranged TCR beta genes was amplified from genomic DNA with a multiplex PCR assay. On the Illumina HiSeq System, the amplified TCR beta libraries were sequenced as 87-base-pair reads. As for the authors' bioinformatics: In a later analysis, some 80 million unique TCR beta chains were counted across the roughly 670 repertoires, and roughly 11 million of these chains were shared by at least two donors. Raw reads were error-corrected and collapsed into unique sequences with a nearest-neighbor algorithm that merged closely related sequences to remove PCR and sequencing errors. V, D and J gene segments were assigned by aligning CDR3 sequences to IMGT reference sequences. For a sequence to be retained, at least a six-nucleotide match to both a V gene segment and a J gene segment was required. A rearrangement counted as productive if the CDR3 had no stop codons and remained in frame with V and J, and every other rearrangement counted as non-productive. Following IMGT convention, CDR3 was defined as the stretch from the second conserved V-encoded cysteine to the conserved J-encoded phenylalanine. The earlier analysis of about 610 of the donors excluded sequences that lacked an unambiguous match to a single V gene segment. An earlier analysis of 587 of the donors called V segments functional above 56.7% productive rearrangements and segregating when the between-donor standard deviation exceeded 5%. To diagnose cytomegalovirus status from the catalog of TCR beta chain sequences, a statistical classification framework was built. In a later analysis, TCR nucleotide sequences were compared against IMGT/GENE-DB human TR gene sequences so that V and J genes could be assigned. A later analysis assigned CDR3 sequences and most-parsimonious VDJ recombination scenarios with the TCRdist pipeline. In a later analysis, every TCR beta chain was defined by the combination of its CDR3 amino acid sequence and its V-gene family, and reads without a unique V-gene family were dropped. In a later analysis, approximately 640 highly shared, low-generation-probability nucleotide sequences were removed to address suspected cross-contamination and a sequencing artifact. In a later analysis, a clonal expansion index for each public chain was calculated from normalized within-repertoire ranks of inferred template counts. Generation probabilities in a later analysis came from a VDJ recombination model fitted to out-of-frame rearrangements, and those results were checked against IGoR. Hypergeometric tests were used in a later analysis to score TCR-TCR, TCR-HLA and TCR-CMV co-occurrence, with a repertoire-size bias correction applied to the TCR pairs. To estimate false discovery rates, a later analysis permuted the HLA or CMV assignments 20 times. In a later analysis, co-occurring TCRs were grouped using DBSCAN, and TCRdist sequence similarity was added for clustering within HLA-allele-positive subsets. Repertoires with fewer than 30,000 or more than 120,000 public chains, plus five repertoires with anomalous nucleotide sharing, were excluded from co-occurrence clustering. TCRdb holds this immuneACCESS table with in-frame rearrangements only. Some clones are missing; in checked studies, unresolved V genes explain under half, and the rest has no known cause. V and J calls and clone size come straight from that table; D and trimming were deduced from the DNA. This sample is represented by over 130,000 clones; around 75% of them were singletons. The top ten clonotypes cover roughly 1.2% of the sample.

The CDR3 holds 16 amino acids from the cysteine to the phenylalanine. Here the CDR3 DNA is all that survives: 48 bases in frame from base 1. Trimming accounts for 6 bases at V and 4 bases at J, while the number of junction bases matched to no gene is 9. The germline V gene (reference sequence) gives CDR1 as LNHDA and CDR2 as SQIVND. The cohort comprised 550 to 700 healthy bone marrow donors. At the time of sampling, all cohort members were nominally healthy, though unrecorded immune exposures were likely present. The donor was CMV seronegative and was included in the group of a few hundred seronegative cohort members. Every donor gave a peripheral blood sample, and the peripheral blood mononuclear cells from that sample were used for TCR beta sequencing. Genomic DNA was extracted from the blood cell samples with the Qiagen DNeasy Blood Extraction Kit.

Recombination linked TRBV19 to TRBJ2-5, and 12 bases in between align with TRBD1. The sequencing sample was made of PBMCs. This TCR came from a female donor in good health and CMV-seronegative. The nucleotide sequence reads TGTGCCAGTAGCCCCCGACGGGACAGGGGGCGAGAGACCCAGTACTTC. Protein translation: CASSPRRDRGRETQYF.